Listed here is a single T cell receptor beta chain. What it recognizes is unknown. This record belongs to a study of CD8 T cells in ankylosing spondylitis. Findings and caveats of the study: About eight highly homologous variants made up a TCR beta motif that seemed to typify ankylosing spondylitis blood.

TCRdb analysed the 5' RACE reads with MiXCR anew, one entry per CDR3 protein. The top ten clones hold 0.75% to 0.9% of a sample with fewer than 500,000 distinct CDR3 sequences, 25% to 30% of them seen once. The CDR3 consists of 12 residues. The ends lost 3 bases at V and 5 bases at J; junction bases unmatched: 3. The germline V gene encodes CDR1 DFQATT and CDR2 SNEGSKA (reference sequence). The receptor comes from a male donor with ankylosing spondylitis. Specimen: blood, either unsorted or a sorted T cell fraction (not recorded which). V and J are TRBV20-1 and TRBJ1-2, with 7 bases aligning to TRBD1. CDR3 loop: CSASGTAYGYTF. CDR3 nucleotides: TGCAGTGCTAGCGGGACAGCTTATGGCTACACCTTC.